The clone carrying this T cell receptor (beta chain) is termed medium-sized. TCRdb keeps only in-frame clones here, not all; method: immunoSEQ multiplex PCR. The sample comprises about 310,000 clones, 89% of which are singletons, and around a tenth rests with the top ten. The data derive from a study of blood T cell repertoires in COVID-19. Study-level background: T cells, B-cell-depleted T cells, or PBMCs provided the cDNA or gDNA that served as material.

J was trimmed by 4 bases and V by 6 bases; bases with no gene match: 8. Germline V gene lookup returns CDR1 MRHNA and CDR2 SNTAGT. This CDR3 is 14 amino acids long. The clonotype originates from a woman aged 40 to 50 who had recovered from COVID-19. Sequencing was performed on PBMCs or T cells enriched from blood (not recorded which). V and J are TRBV6-4 and TRBJ1-2, with 7 bases aligning to TRBD1. In nucleotides, the CDR3 is TGTGCCAGCAGCCCAACCGGGACAGCCTATGGCTACACCTTC. Its protein product is CASSPTGTAYGYTF.